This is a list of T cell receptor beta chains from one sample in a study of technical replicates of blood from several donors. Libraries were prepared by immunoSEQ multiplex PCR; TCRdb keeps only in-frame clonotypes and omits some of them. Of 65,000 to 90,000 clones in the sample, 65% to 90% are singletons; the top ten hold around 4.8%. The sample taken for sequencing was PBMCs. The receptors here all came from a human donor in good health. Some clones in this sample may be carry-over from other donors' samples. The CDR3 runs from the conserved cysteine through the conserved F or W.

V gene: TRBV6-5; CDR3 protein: CASSYRTGDQPQHF
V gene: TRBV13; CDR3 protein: CASSPRLAGLGTDTQYF
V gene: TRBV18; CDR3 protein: CASSPPDTNTEAFF
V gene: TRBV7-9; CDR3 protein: CASSPTGAVSGNTIYF
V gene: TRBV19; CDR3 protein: CASTDIYAEQFF
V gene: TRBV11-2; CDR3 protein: CASSLGRGGSGNTEAFF
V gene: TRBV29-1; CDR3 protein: CSVTGGLETQYF
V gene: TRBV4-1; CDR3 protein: CASSLRTGGTYEQYF
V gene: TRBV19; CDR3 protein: CASSLKAGQGIDGYTF
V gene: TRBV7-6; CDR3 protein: CASSKDGIGEKLFF
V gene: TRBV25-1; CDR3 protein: CASSGGYTEAFF
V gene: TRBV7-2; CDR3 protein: CASSLFADTQYF
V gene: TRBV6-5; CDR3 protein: CASSSGLSGETQYF
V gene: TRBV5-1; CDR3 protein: CASSPKGHAAPTNEKLFF
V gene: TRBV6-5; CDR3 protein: CASSSTTDTQYF
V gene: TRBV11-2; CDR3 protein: CASSLPGLAGRYEQYF
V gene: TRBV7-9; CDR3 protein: CASRFSGTLTTRDTEAFF
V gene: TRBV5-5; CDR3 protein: CASSLAGRITFF
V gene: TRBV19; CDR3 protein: CASRLEAGGPRETQYF
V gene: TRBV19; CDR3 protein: CASSTTGFPEAFF